The clone carrying this TCR beta chain was counted only a few times. Its matching antigen is unknown. Trimming cost V 4 bases and J 3 bases, with 11 bases left between them. CDR1 ENHRY and CDR2 SYGVKD come from the germline V gene. This CDR3 spans 14 amino acids. These data are taken from a study of T-cell memory formation after mild COVID-19. The authors produced TCR alpha and TCR beta cDNA libraries with sample barcodes and UMIs by 5'RACE using constant-segment primers. TCRdb re-analysed the 5' RACE reads in MiXCR, keeping a single row per CDR3 protein. The table lists about 350,000 distinct CDR3 sequences, about an eighth of them singletons, with about a fifth in the top ten. The study, taken as a whole, reports: Contracting clones from day 15 to 85 had balanced CD4/CD8; later expanders favoured CD4+. The study found contracting CD4+ clones mainly in CM and EM and contracting CD8+ clones in EMRA.

Input material: PBMCs or a T cell subset sorted from them (not recorded which). The receptor was derived from a man between 18 and 35 years old who had mild COVID-19 (a few samples of this study predate the infection). Cell type and time point are not known. The rearrangement joins TRBV10-3 to TRBJ2-3; either TRBD1 or TRBD2 may fit D (5 bases each). In DNA, the CDR3 is TGTGCCATCAGTGCGGGGAAGGGGACAGATACGCAGTATTTT. This gives the protein CAISAGKGTDTQYF.